A single sample gave rise to the 30 T cell receptor beta chains below, sequenced in a study of blood T cells in healthy people across ages. Through a sample-barcoded 5' primer and a J-beta primer mix, a second PCR was run for roughly 6 to 12 cycles. TCRdb re-analysed the 5' RACE reads in MiXCR, keeping a single row per CDR3 protein. The sample holds roughly 700,000 distinct CDR3 sequences, 32% seen once. The sample was blood. These receptor sequences come from a woman older than 75 in good health.

The chain couples TRBV5-1 to TRBJ2-5, with D possibly TRBD1 on 5 matching bases. V was shortened by 7 bases and J by 2 bases, with 15 bases between the two germline ends. Germline CDR1 and CDR2: SGHRS and YFSETQ. The CDR3 is 14 residues long. This chain's CDR3 is CASGRQSQQETQYF. As DNA, the CDR3 is TGCGCCAGCGGACGACAGAGTCAACAAGAGACCCAGTACTTC.

The chain uses TRBV6-1 and TRBJ1-1, with a weak D call TRBD1 (6 bases). Germline-derived CDR1 and CDR2 are MNHNS and SASEGT. The ends were cut back, 2 bases at V and 1 base at J, with 11 bases in the middle. The length of the CDR3 is 15 residues. The CDR3 coding sequence is TGTGCCAGCAGTGAAACCCCAGGGGCGAACACTGAAGCTTTCTTT. It is translated as CASSETPGANTEAFF.

This clonotype was seen ten or more times. A read error may be the cause here, since a much bigger clone is one base away. The genes are TRBV20-1 and TRBJ2-3, with D possibly TRBD2 on 6 matching bases. The CDR3 runs to 12 residues. Deletions cut 0 bases from V and 10 bases from J, with 11 bases between. The germline gives CDR1 DFQATT, CDR2 SNEGSKA (reference sequence). The CDR3 coding sequence is TGCAGTGCTAGAGACGGGAGAGCTGCGCAGTATTTT. This translates into CSARDGRAAQYF.

This clonotype was observed a few times. A junction boundary mismatches the germline segment, possibly from a read error. This chain's CDR3 is CAGRPGTSGAEQYF. As DNA, the CDR3 is TGTGCCGGCAGACCCGGGACTAGCGGGGCCGAGCAGTACTTC. This rearrangement joins TRBV6-1 to TRBJ2-4, with 13 nucleotides matching TRBD2. The DNA end lines up better with TRBJ2-7; the J call may be wrong. The CDR3 length is 14 residues. Germline V CDR1 and CDR2: MNHNS, SASEGT.

The chain uses TRBV7-2 and TRBJ1-2; D might be TRBD1 (6 bases). This CDR3 spans 15 amino acids. CDR1 SGHTA and CDR2 FQGNSA come from the germline V gene. Trimming stripped 5 bases from V and 3 bases from J, with 16 bases between. As DNA, the CDR3 is TGTGCCAGCAGCCCTTCGGGGGGGCCGGACTATGGCTACACCTTC. Its translation is CASSPSGGPDYGYTF.

Many counts were recorded for this clonotype. The rearrangement uses TRBV12-3 or TRBV12-4 and TRBJ1-2; 9 nucleotides line up with TRBD1. V was pared by 2 bases and J by 3 bases, with 7 bases of the junction left unmatched. CDR3 length: 16 residues. The CDR3 reads CASSLPADRGDYGYTF. The CDR3 nucleotides read TGTGCCAGCAGTTTACCCGCGGACAGGGGCGACTATGGCTACACCTTC.

The V call is TRBV20-1, the J call TRBJ2-5; 11 nucleotides align to TRBD2. CDR1 and CDR2 from the germline V gene are DFQATT and SNEGSKA (reference sequence). The CDR3 consists of 16 residues. J gave up 5 bases and V 3 bases, and 11 bases lay outside the gene matches. The DNA for the CDR3 is TGCAGTGCTAGGGTAGCGGGAGGGACAATTCGGGAGACCCAGTACTTC. Translation gives CSARVAGGTIRETQYF.

This clonotype was counted at least ten times. The rearrangement uses TRBV7-2 and TRBJ2-5, with D hard to call. CDR1 and CDR2 (germline): SGHTA, FQGNSA. The CDR3 runs to 13 residues. V gave up 1 base and J gave up 5 bases, with 8 bases separating them. The CDR3 spells CASSLGAAETQYF. CDR3 coding DNA: TGTGCCAGCAGCTTAGGGGCGGCTGAGACCCAGTACTTC.

This clonotype was seen repeatedly, ten times or more. The chain is built from TRBV3-1 and TRBJ2-7; 7 positions match TRBD2. Germline CDR1 LGHDT, CDR2 YNNKEL (reference sequence). The CDR3 is made up of 14 amino acids. V shed 4 bases and J 5 bases; nucleotides not matched to a gene: 8. The CDR3 DNA sequence: TGTGCCAGCAGCCCCTGGGAGGGGACCCACGAGCAGTACTTC. Translating gives CASSPWEGTHEQYF.

With respect to this clonotype: This could be a read error, since a much larger clone is one nucleotide away. Given the absence of the conserved phenylalanine or tryptophan at the CDR3 end, a read error is likely. The J gene is TRBJ2-5, the V gene TRBV7-6; D is unresolved. The CDR3 is 12 amino acids. The germline V gene encodes CDR1 SGHVS and CDR2 FNYEAQ. V shed 0 bases and J shed 7 bases, with 6 bases lying between them. CDR3 in amino acids: CASSLALGTQYL. In DNA form, the CDR3 reads TGTGCCAGCAGCTTAGCGTTAGGGACCCAGTACTTG.

This clonotype was recorded at least ten times. The rearrangement joins TRBV20-1 to TRBJ1-6, with D perhaps TRBD1 (5 bases). CDR1 and CDR2 from the germline V gene are DFQATT and SNEGSKA (reference sequence). This CDR3 region has 15 residues. Trimming left V 3 bases short and J 3 bases short, with 12 bases between. The CDR3 region has the DNA TGCAGTGCTAGCTCGGACACGCTCTATAATTCACCCCTCCACTTT. Residues: CSASSDTLYNSPLHF.

This chain uses TRBV20-1 with TRBJ2-1; D is unclear. Germline V gene lookup returns CDR1 DFQATT and CDR2 SNEGSKA (reference sequence). V gave up 1 base and J gave up 12 bases, with 7 bases separating them. The CDR3 has 10 amino acids. CDR3 protein: CSARGPRQFF. The CDR3 DNA reads TGCAGTGCTAGAGGCCCTCGGCAGTTCTTC.

This clonotype was recorded a few times. This rearrangement joins TRBV7-2 to TRBJ1-1; D uncertain. The CDR3 loop spans 13 amino acids. CDR1 and CDR2 from the germline V gene are SGHTA and FQGNSA. V shed 5 bases and J shed 5 bases, with 12 bases lying between them. The CDR3 sequence is CASSPSMGTEAFF. CDR3 DNA: TGTGCCAGCAGCCCCTCAATGGGGACTGAAGCTTTCTTT. The variable domain in full, with the rest retrieved from reference TRBV7-2 and TRBJ1-1, is GAGVSQSPSNKVTEKGKDVELRCDPISGHTALYWYRQSLGQGLEFLIYFQGNSAPDKSGLPSDRFSAERTGGSVSTLTIQRTQQEDSAVYLCASSPSMGTEAFFGQGTRLTVV.

As for this clonotype: This clone may be a read error of a much larger clone one base away. The chain uses TRBV4-2 and TRBJ1-4; D is undetermined. Per germline, CDR1 LGHNA and CDR2 YNFKEQ. This CDR3 region has 16 residues. This chain's CDR3 is CASSQGTDATNGKLFF. In DNA form, the CDR3 reads TGTGCCAGCAGCCAGGGAACGGATGCAACTAATGGAAAACTGTTTTTT.

This clonotype was observed at least ten times. This chain joins TRBV19 and TRBJ2-3; TRBD2 is a possible D gene (6 bases). CDR1 is LNHDA and CDR2 is SQIVND in the germline V gene (reference sequence). Trimming stripped 3 bases from V and 2 bases from J, with 12 bases between. The CDR3 sequence is 15 residues long. In DNA form, the CDR3 reads TGTGCCAGTAGTATCGGCGGGGAGATCACAGATACGCAGTATTTT. Residues: CASSIGGEITDTQYF.

Ten or more counts support this clonotype. V usage is TRBV12-3 or TRBV12-4 and J usage is TRBJ1-2; tentatively, D is TRBD1 (6 bases). There are 14 residues in the CDR3. V lost 5 bases and J 4 bases, leaving 14 bases between the germline ends. CDR3 in DNA: TGTGCCAGCAGTCTCCGGACAGCAAGCTATGGCTACACCTTC. Translated: CASSLRTASYGYTF.

This clonotype was seen repeatedly, ten times or more. The chain uses TRBV6-6 and TRBJ2-5, with D unresolved. Germline-derived CDR1 and CDR2 are MNHNY and SVGAGI (reference sequence). V dropped 6 bases and J dropped 5 bases, with 22 bases sitting between them. CDR3 size: 16 residues. CDR3: CASRGSRTVGWETQYF. CDR3 coding DNA: TGTGCCAGCAGGGGGTCGAGAACGGTAGGATGGGAGACCCAGTACTTC.

This clonotype was counted many times. The chain joins TRBV29-1 to TRBJ1-1; weak D call: TRBD1 (6 bases). The ends were cut back, 6 bases at V and 2 bases at J, with 13 bases in the middle. This CDR3 region has 13 residues. The germline V gene has CDR1 SQVTM and CDR2 ANQGSEA. The CDR3 DNA follows: TGCAGCGTGACCACAGGGTTTAACACTGAAGCTTTCTTT. It translates to CSVTTGFNTEAFF.

This clonotype has a count of ten or more. One base away lies a much larger clone, so this may be a sequencing read error. V and J are TRBV24-1 and TRBJ2-5; TRBD2 is a possible D gene (6 bases). CDR3 length equals 12 residues. Looked up from germline, CDR1 is KGHDR and CDR2 is SFDVKD. Trimming took off 3 bases at V and 11 bases at J, with 12 bases between the two ends. This CDR3 reads CATSDVGGEQYF. CDR3 DNA: TGTGCCACCAGTGATGTCGGGGGTGAGCAGTACTTC.

This clonotype came up a few times. This chain joins TRBV20-1 and TRBJ2-1, with 14 positions matching TRBD2. V shed 1 base, J shed 4 bases, and the junction held 21 bases outside the gene matches. Germline V gives CDR1 DFQATT, CDR2 SNEGSKA (reference sequence). The CDR3 consists of 22 residues. The CDR3 here is CSARGGTGLAGGSSHPYNEQFF. The CDR3 region has the DNA TGCAGTGCTAGAGGGGGGACCGGACTAGCGGGGGGCAGCTCGCACCCTTACAATGAGCAGTTCTTC.

Points on this clonotype: A much larger clone is a single base away; this may be a read error. The chain is built from TRBV3-1 and TRBJ2-1; D is unclear. Looked up from germline, CDR1 is LGHDT and CDR2 is YNNKEL (reference sequence). V lost 6 bases, J lost 0 bases, and 12 bases lay in between. There are 15 residues in the CDR3. Here the CDR3 DNA reads TGTGCCAGCAGACTGGACGCGAGCTCCTACAATGAGCAGTTCTTC. Amino acids: CASRLDASSYNEQFF.

This clonotype was found many times. The V call is TRBV20-1, the J call TRBJ1-5, with D possibly being TRBD1 (6 bases). CDR3 length equals 16 residues. Germline CDR1 and CDR2: DFQATT and SNEGSKA (reference sequence). Deletions cut 1 base from V and 3 bases from J, with 16 bases between. The CDR3 region has the DNA TGCAGTGCTAGAGGAATACAGGGATGGAACAATCAGCCCCAGCATTTT. Protein sequence: CSARGIQGWNNQPQHF.

V and J are TRBV7-2 and TRBJ2-7; no clear D. Germline V gene data show CDR1 as SGHTA and CDR2 as FQGNSA. This CDR3 is built from 14 residues. V dropped 5 bases and J dropped 1 base, with 12 bases sitting between them. The CDR3 bases are TGTGCCAGCAGCCCCAGACTTACTTCCTACGAGCAGTACTTC. It specifies CASSPRLTSYEQYF.

Concerning this clonotype: Compared with germline, one end of the junction differs, possibly owing to a read error. J is TRBJ2-3 and V is TRBV12-3 or TRBV12-4, with a weak D call TRBD1 (5 bases). The CDR3 consists of 14 residues. The CDR3 DNA sequence: TGTGCCAGCAGCCGAGGAGTGGACACAGATGCGCAGTATTTT. This translates into CASSRGVDTDAQYF.

The J gene is TRBJ1-1, the V gene TRBV5-1; 8 bases line up with TRBD1. The CDR3 spans 13 residues. The germline V gene encodes CDR1 SGHRS and CDR2 YFSETQ. V was pared by 3 bases and J by 6 bases, with 4 bases of the junction left unmatched. The CDR3 spells CASSSPDRAEAFF. The CDR3 DNA follows: TGCGCCAGCAGCTCCCCGGACAGGGCTGAAGCTTTCTTT.

This clonotype turned up a few times. The rearrangement uses TRBV7-9 and TRBJ1-1; D is perhaps TRBD1 (5 bases). This CDR3 spans 14 amino acids. V lost 4 bases, J lost 0 bases, and 9 bases lay in between. Germline CDR1 and CDR2: SEHNR and FQNEAQ (reference sequence). The CDR3 is CASSSGSLNTEAFF. In DNA form, the CDR3 reads TGTGCCAGCAGCTCAGGGTCCTTGAACACTGAAGCTTTCTTT.

The table lists this clonotype with many counts. This sequence joins TRBV6-1 and TRBJ2-7; 9 bases fit TRBD1. CDR3 size: 15 residues. CDR1 is MNHNS and CDR2 is SASEGT in the germline V gene. V trimming: 6 bases; J trimming: 4 bases; junction bases outside the gene matches: 10. In nucleotides, the CDR3 is TGTGCCAGCAGCCAAACCGGGACAGGGTTTTACGAGCAGTACTTC. It is translated as CASSQTGTGFYEQYF.

V is TRBV30 and J is TRBJ1-4, with D unclear. Germline CDR1 and CDR2: GTSNPN and SVGIG (reference sequence). The CDR3 contains 16 residues. V lost 1 base and J lost 0, with 12 bases in between. CDR3 sequence reads: CAWSDLGGATNEKLFF. The CDR3 DNA is TGTGCCTGGAGTGACCTGGGTGGGGCAACTAATGAAAAACTGTTTTTT.

Many counts were recorded for this clonotype. The chain joins TRBV4-3 to TRBJ2-1; 10 positions agree with TRBD2. CDR1 LGHNA and CDR2 YSLEER come from the germline V gene. The V segment lost 0 bases and the J segment 4 bases; nucleotides outside the gene matches: 6. The CDR3 has 17 amino acids. CDR3 nucleotide sequence: TGCGCCAGCAGCCAAGATCGGCTAGCGGGGGCGTACAATGAGCAGTTCTTC. Translation gives CASSQDRLAGAYNEQFF.

Worth noting for this clonotype: This could be a read error, since a much larger clone is one nucleotide away. The chain recombines TRBV6-6 with TRBJ2-5, with TRBD1 matching 9 bases. The J call may be faulty, since TRBJ2-7 better matches the DNA end. This CDR3 region has 16 residues. CDR1 is MNHNY and CDR2 is SVGAGI in the germline V gene (reference sequence). The CDR3 reads CASSRTGDDFAYEQYF. The CDR3 DNA sequence: TGTGCCAGCAGCCGGACAGGGGATGACTTTGCCTACGAGCAGTACTTC.